One and the same sample provided the 25 T cell receptor beta chains below, sequenced in a study of blood T cell repertoires in COVID-19. Using immunoSEQ multiplex PCR, the repertoire was profiled, and TCRdb retains in-frame clones only, with some absent. The profile shows 160,000 or so clones, 80% to 90% of them singletons. The sequenced material came from peripheral blood. The receptors were gathered from a man in his sixties with acute or convalescent COVID-19.

J is TRBJ2-1 and V is TRBV13; 7 bases map to TRBD2. Germline V gives CDR1 PRHDT, CDR2 FYEKMQ (reference sequence). V lost 6 bases to trimming and J lost 4 bases; unmatched junction nucleotides: 9. The CDR3 spans 15 residues. The CDR3 region is CASSPSGKGYNEQFF. DNA of the CDR3: TGTGCCAGCAGTCCTAGCGGAAAGGGATACAATGAGCAGTTCTTC.

The chain uses TRBV6-5 and TRBJ1-5; the match to TRBD1 covers 7 bases. J was trimmed by 6 bases and V by 6 bases; bases with no gene match: 8. This CDR3 is 14 amino acids long. CDR1 and CDR2 from the germline V gene are MNHEY and SVGAGI. CDR3 loop: CASRSTGLSQPQHF. The CDR3 nucleotides read TGTGCCAGCAGATCGACAGGGCTTAGTCAGCCCCAGCATTTT.

CDR3: CASSESYTERNTIYF. CDR3 DNA sequence: TGTGCCAGCAGTGAATCCTATACTGAACGAAACACCATATATTTT. The chain is built from TRBV6-1 and TRBJ1-3, with D uncertain. Germline CDR1 and CDR2: MNHNS and SASEGT. This CDR3 contains 15 residues. Trimming stripped 2 bases from V and 5 bases from J, with 13 bases between.

The chain has TRBV5-1 and TRBJ1-2; D gene ambiguous. The V end was cut by 1 base, the J end by 4 bases, with 14 bases between. The CDR3 loop spans 15 amino acids. Germline CDR1 reads SGHRS; CDR2 reads YFSETQ. The CDR3 here is CASSLSVDSGYGYTF. In DNA form, the CDR3 reads TGCGCCAGCAGCTTGTCGGTGGACTCGGGCTATGGCTACACCTTC.

The chain links TRBV2 to TRBJ1-5; no clear D. CDR1 SNHLY and CDR2 FYNNEI come from the germline V gene. The V end was cut by 8 bases, the J end by 6 bases, with 11 bases between. CDR3 length: 12 residues. CDR3 region: CASRPGSQPQHF. CDR3 nucleotide sequence: TGTGCCAGCCGTCCCGGGTCTCAGCCCCAGCATTTT.

The chain combines TRBV6-1 with TRBJ1-6; no clear D gene. Looked up from germline, CDR1 is MNHNS and CDR2 is SASEGT. This CDR3 has 13 residues. Trimming left V 2 bases short and J 4 bases short, with 3 bases between. CDR3 protein: CASSERYNSPLHF. CDR3 nucleotide sequence: TGTGCCAGCAGTGAACGGTATAATTCACCCCTCCACTTT.

The chain joins TRBV9 to TRBJ2-7; D is ambiguous. Germline V gene lookup returns CDR1 SGDLS and CDR2 YYNGEE. The CDR3 has 12 residues. V was pared by 3 bases and J by 7 bases, with 11 bases between. The DNA for the CDR3 is TGTGCCAGCAGCGCCGGTGGGCCTGAGCAGTACTTC. This encodes CASSAGGPEQYF.

The chain couples TRBV6-4 to TRBJ2-2, with a possible D match to TRBD2 (5 bases). CDR3 length: 17 residues. V lost 5 bases and J 2 bases, leaving 18 bases between the germline ends. Looked up from germline, CDR1 is MRHNA and CDR2 is SNTAGT. The CDR3 DNA follows: TGTGCCAGCAGTCCGTTTGGAGAGGGCCCCAACACCGGGGAGCTGTTTTTT. Translating it yields CASSPFGEGPNTGELFF.

The J gene is TRBJ1-5, the V gene TRBV21-1; the table calls TRBD1, which could not be checked here. TRBV21-1 is a documented pseudogene. This CDR3 contains 15 residues. The CDR3 region is CASRVTSNSNQPQHF. CDR3 nucleotides: TGTGCCAGCAGGGTGACAAGCAATAGCAATCAGCCCCAGCATTTT.

The chain links TRBV6-2 or TRBV6-3 to TRBJ2-3; 7 bases are shared with TRBD2. This CDR3 is 20 amino acids long. The V and J ends lost 5 bases and 0 bases, in that order; junction bases with no gene match: 20. The germline CDR1 and CDR2 sequences are MNHEY and SVGEGT. The CDR3 is CASSPRLRVAGTTSTDTQYF. As DNA, the CDR3 is TGTGCCAGCAGTCCCCGACTTCGGGTAGCGGGTACAACTAGCACAGATACGCAGTATTTT.

CDR3 DNA: TGTGCCAGCAGCCAAGGTTCACAGGCTAACTATGGCTACACCTTC. It is translated as CASSQGSQANYGYTF. The rearrangement joins TRBV3-1 (or the pseudogene TRBV3-2) to TRBJ1-2; D might be TRBD1 (5 bases). V was trimmed by 1 base and J by 0 bases, leaving 9 bases between them. CDR1 and CDR2 from the germline V gene are LGHDT and YNNKEL (reference sequence). This CDR3 region has 15 residues.

This chain links TRBV9 with TRBJ1-3; maybe TRBD1 (5 bases). The CDR3 is 17 amino acids. Per germline, CDR1 SGDLS and CDR2 YYNGEE. Trimming removed 0 bases at V and 0 bases at J, with 13 bases between. In nucleotides, the CDR3 is TGTGCCAGCAGCGTAGGGTGGGGCCTAAGCTCTGGAAACACCATATATTTT. Its translation is CASSVGWGLSSGNTIYF. The entire variable domain, with the rest obtained from reference TRBV9 and TRBJ1-3, is as follows: DSGVTQTPKHLITATGQRVTLRCSPRSGDLSVYWYQQSLDQGLQFLIQYYNGEERAKGNILERFSAQQFPDLHSELNLSSLELGDSALYFCASSVGWGLSSGNTIYFGEGSWLTVV.

V and J are TRBV7-2 and TRBJ2-2; 10 positions match TRBD2. With 5 bases clipped from V and 4 bases from J, the junction kept 4 bases outside the gene matches. CDR1 is SGHTA, CDR2 FQGNSA, per germline. The length of the CDR3 is 15 residues. This CDR3 reads CASSRTSGRTGELFF. Written as DNA, the CDR3 is TGTGCCAGCAGCCGGACTAGCGGACGCACCGGGGAGCTGTTTTTT.

Points on this clone: This sample includes further DNA sequences coding for the same CDR3. V and J are TRBV5-8 and TRBJ1-2; D gene uncertain. V lost 5 bases and J lost 3, with 14 bases in between. Germline-derived CDR1 and CDR2 are SGHTS and YDEGEE. The CDR3 covers 14 residues. CDR3 DNA: TGTGCCAGCAGTTTGCTCCAGGTGTACTATGGCTACACCTTC. Translating gives CASSLLQVYYGYTF.

The rearrangement links TRBV24-1 to TRBJ2-3, with a weak D call TRBD1 (5 bases). V dropped 3 bases and J dropped 11 bases, with 17 bases sitting between them. The CDR3 is 14 residues long. Per the germline V gene, CDR1 is KGHDR and CDR2 is SFDVKD. In nucleotides, the CDR3 is TGTGCCACCAGTGATGATGAGGCCTACCAGGGGCAGTATTTT. This codes for CATSDDEAYQGQYF.

The gene calls are TRBV2 and TRBJ2-5, with D possibly TRBD2 on 6 matching bases. This CDR3 spans 12 amino acids. V gave up 11 bases and J gave up 3 bases, with 13 bases separating them. The V gene's germline CDR1 is SNHLY and CDR2 FYNNEI. CDR3 in DNA: TGTGCCGGCCAGGGACTTGAAGAGACCCAGTACTTC. Protein product: CAGQGLEETQYF.

V is TRBV30 and J is TRBJ2-5; 13 bases agree with TRBD2. The CDR3 has 15 residues. Germline lookup yields CDR1 GTSNPN and CDR2 SVGIG (reference sequence). Trimming cost V 3 bases and J 2 bases; bases outside gene matches: 3. This CDR3 is CAWRGLAGIQETQYF. The CDR3 coding sequence is TGTGCCTGGAGGGGACTAGCGGGGATACAAGAGACCCAGTACTTC.

This chain joins TRBV12-3 or TRBV12-4 and TRBJ1-2, with D perhaps matching TRBD1 (5 bases). CDR3 length: 12 residues. The germline V and J ends were trimmed by 6 bases and 7 bases, with 12 bases remaining between them. The DNA for the CDR3 is TGTGCCAGCAGCCCAGACCAGGGTGGCTACACCTTC. This codes for CASSPDQGGYTF.

The genes are TRBV3-1 (or the pseudogene TRBV3-2) and TRBJ1-4; TRBD1 matches 7 bases. The V gene's germline CDR1 is LGHDT and CDR2 YNNKEL (reference sequence). V dropped 10 bases and J dropped 3; count of bases not matched to a gene: 8. The length of the CDR3 is 14 residues. For the CDR3, the DNA is TGTGCCACCTCAGGGGGTCACTCTAATGAAAAACTGTTTTTT. Translation: CATSGGHSNEKLFF.

The chain couples TRBV9 to TRBJ1-3, with D maybe TRBD1 (5 bases). The CDR3 length is 15 residues. Germline V gives CDR1 SGDLS, CDR2 YYNGEE. V was pared by 4 bases and J by 0 bases, with 11 bases between. Here the CDR3 reads CASSSDITSGNTIYF. CDR3 nucleotides: TGTGCCAGCAGCTCGGACATAACCTCTGGAAACACCATATATTTT.

The V and J genes are TRBV12-3 or TRBV12-4 and TRBJ1-1, with TRBD1 as a possible D gene (5 bases). V was trimmed by 7 bases and J by 5 bases, leaving 14 bases between them. The CDR3 extends over 13 amino acids. CDR3 residues: CASNSPGGTEAFF. The CDR3 DNA sequence: TGTGCCAGCAACTCACCCGGGGGGACTGAAGCTTTCTTT.

This chain links TRBV3-1 (or the pseudogene TRBV3-2) with TRBJ1-1; no reliable D call. The CDR3 has 15 amino acids. V lost 4 bases, J lost 5 bases, and 17 bases lay in between. The germline V gene has CDR1 LGHDT and CDR2 YNNKEL (reference sequence). The CDR3, as DNA: TGTGCCAGCAGCCTAGTCGAGCTGGGAGGGACTGAAGCTTTCTTT. This codes for CASSLVELGGTEAFF.

This chain connects TRBV5-5 to TRBJ1-1, with 7 bases matching TRBD1. Germline CDR1 is SGHKS and CDR2 is YYEKEE (reference sequence). The CDR3 sequence is 13 residues long. V trimming: 0 bases; J trimming: 8 bases; junction bases outside the gene matches: 4. CDR3 nucleotides: TGTGCCAGCAGCTTGGAGGGACAGACGGAAGCTTTCTTT. This codes for CASSLEGQTEAFF.

The V and J genes are TRBV5-1 and TRBJ1-2; 8 bases align to TRBD1. The germline gives CDR1 SGHRS, CDR2 YFSETQ. The V segment lost 0 bases and the J segment 7 bases; nucleotides outside the gene matches: 8. This CDR3 is built from 15 residues. As DNA, the CDR3 is TGCGCCAGCAGCTTGGCCAGGACAGGGTTAACTGGCTACACCTTC. It is translated as CASSLARTGLTGYTF.

The rearrangement joins TRBV4-3 to TRBJ2-1; TRBD2 aligns across 7 bases. Germline assignment: CDR1 LGHNA and CDR2 YSLEER. Trimming at V came to 4 bases and at J to 1 base, leaving 4 bases not matched to a gene. There are 15 residues in the CDR3. The CDR3 region has the DNA TGCGCCAGCAGCCCATCGGGGGGTTCCTACAATGAGCAGTTCTTC. Translated: CASSPSGGSYNEQFF.